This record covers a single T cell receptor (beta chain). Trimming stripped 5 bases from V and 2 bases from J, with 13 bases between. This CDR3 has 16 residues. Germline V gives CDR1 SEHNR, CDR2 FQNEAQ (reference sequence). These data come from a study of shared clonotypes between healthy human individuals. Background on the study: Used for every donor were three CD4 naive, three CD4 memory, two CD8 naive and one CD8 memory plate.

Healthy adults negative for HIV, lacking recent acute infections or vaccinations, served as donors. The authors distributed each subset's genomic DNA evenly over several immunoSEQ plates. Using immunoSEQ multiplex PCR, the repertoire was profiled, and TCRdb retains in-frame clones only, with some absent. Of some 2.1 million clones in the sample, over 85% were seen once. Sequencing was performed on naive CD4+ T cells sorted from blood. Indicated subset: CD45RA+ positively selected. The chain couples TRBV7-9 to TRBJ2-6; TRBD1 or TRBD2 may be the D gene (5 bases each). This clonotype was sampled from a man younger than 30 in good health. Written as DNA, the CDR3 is TGTGCCAGCAGCCGGTGGCAGGGAGCTGGGGCCAACGTCCTGACTTTC. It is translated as CASSRWQGAGANVLTF.